This is a list of T cell receptor beta chains from one sample in a study of blood T cell repertoires in COVID-19. Profiling relied on immunoSEQ multiplex PCR, and the TCRdb table lists in-frame clones only, not all of them. The repertoire consists of about 150,000 clones, with more than 75% occurring once and the leading ten covering almost 5%. The source material was peripheral blood. The receptor set was obtained from a man between 18 and 35 years old with COVID-19, enrolled during active disease. Each CDR3 is given with its conserved first and last residue. A D gene is named only where the DNA matches it firmly. Clone sizes are given selectively: once, few, many, or a class where the clone is expanded.

D	V	J	size	CDR3	DNA
TRBD1	TRBV10-3	TRBJ2-7	NA	CAISEDRGPFEQYF	TGTGCCATCAGTGAGGACAGGGGCCCTTTCGAGCAGTACTTC
TRBD1	TRBV19	TRBJ2-7	NA	CASSTRTGAHEQYF	TGTGCCAGTAGTACTCGGACAGGGGCCCACGAGCAGTACTTC
NA	TRBV28	TRBJ2-5	once	CASSRDFQETQYF	TGTGCCAGCAGTCGGGACTTCCAAGAGACCCAGTACTTC
TRBD1	TRBV13	TRBJ1-4	NA	CASFRRDSNEKLLF	TGTGCCAGCTTCAGGCGGGACAGTAATGAAAAACTGCTTTTT
TRBD1	TRBV6-6	TRBJ1-2	once	CASSYSDRANYGYTF	TGTGCCAGCAGTTACTCGGACAGGGCTAACTATGGCTACACCTTC
NA	TRBV7-2	TRBJ1-2	once	CASSREWGNYGYTF	TGTGCCAGCAGCCGGGAGTGGGGGAACTATGGCTACACCTTC
TRBD1	TRBV19	TRBJ2-1	NA	CASSNPGQGRGYEQFF	TGTGCCAGTAGTAACCCGGGACAGGGTCGTGGGTATGAGCAGTTCTTC
NA	TRBV5-6	TRBJ1-6	NA	CASSLETVADSPLHF	TGTGCCAGCAGCTTGGAGACAGTCGCGGATTCACCCCTCCACTTT
TRBD1	TRBV5-8	TRBJ1-4	NA	CASSIGQGRGEKLLF	TGTGCCAGCAGCATAGGACAGGGTCGGGGAGAAAAACTGCTTTTT
TRBD2	TRBV11-2	TRBJ2-7	NA	CASSSLAGGPYEQYF	TGTGCCAGCAGCTCCCTAGCGGGAGGACCCTACGAGCAGTACTTC
NA	TRBV5-4	TRBJ1-2	once	CASSSTGRGGGYTF	TGTGCCAGCAGCTCCACCGGCAGGGGCGGTGGCTACACCTTC
NA	TRBV29-1	TRBJ2-7	NA	CSVTDSRSYEQYF	TGCAGCGTAACCGACAGTCGCTCCTACGAGCAGTACTTC
NA	TRBV15	TRBJ1-5	NA	CATSRDSAENQPQHF	TGTGCCACCAGCAGAGATTCAGCGGAGAATCAGCCCCAGCATTTT
TRBD2	TRBV7-9	TRBJ2-2	NA	CASSLQGRLAGVGDGELFF	TGTGCCAGCAGCCTTCAAGGTAGACTAGCGGGAGTAGGAGACGGGGAGCTGTTTTTT
NA	TRBV4-1	TRBJ1-2	NA	CASSQDYRQNYGYTF	TGCGCCAGCAGCCAAGATTACAGGCAAAACTATGGCTACACCTTC
NA	TRBV5-1	TRBJ1-6	NA	CASSPQGLSDSPLHF	TGCGCCAGCAGCCCACAGGGTCTGTCAGATTCACCCCTCCACTTT